This entry lists 20 T cell receptor beta chains sequenced from one sample in a study of cytotoxic CD8 clonotypes in ibrutinib-treated CLL. The repertoire was sequenced with immunoSEQ multiplex PCR; TCRdb's copy has only in-frame clones and lacks some. The repertoire holds around 53,000 clones, with nearly 55% as singletons. This specimen consisted of PBMCs, obtained at disease progression, from a patient treated with ibrutinib. The receptors were sampled from a human donor with chronic lymphocytic leukemia.

This chain uses TRBV27 with TRBJ1-4, with a possible D match to TRBD1 (5 bases). The length of the CDR3 is 14 residues. Trimming stripped 10 bases from V and 4 bases from J, with 16 bases between. Germline V CDR1 and CDR2: MNHEY, SMNVEV (reference sequence). DNA of the CDR3: TGTGCCACCACCCAATGGGGGGATAATGAAAAACTGTTTTTT. Translated: CATTQWGDNEKLFF.

This clone occurred many times. J is TRBJ1-4 and V is TRBV6-1; TRBD1 is a possible D gene (6 bases). The germline V gene has CDR1 MNHNS and CDR2 SASEGT. This CDR3 is 11 amino acids long. Trimming removed 6 bases from V and 8 bases from J, with 7 bases in between. The CDR3 loop is CASRGGEKLFF. CDR3 sequence (DNA): TGTGCCAGCAGAGGGGGGGAAAAACTGTTTTTT.

J is TRBJ2-2 and V is TRBV6-6; D remains ambiguous. CDR3 length: 13 residues. From germline, CDR1 is MNHNY and CDR2 SVGAGI (reference sequence). V dropped 9 bases and J dropped 1 base, with 9 bases sitting between them. CDR3 bases: TGTGCCAGTACAGCAGAGAACACCGGGGAGCTGTTTTTT. Translation: CASTAENTGELFF.

This clone has just a few counts. The chain is built from TRBV6-4 and TRBJ2-1, with no clear D. The CDR3 covers 13 residues. V lost 4 bases and J lost 4, with 8 bases in between. The germline V gene encodes CDR1 MRHNA and CDR2 SNTAGT. DNA for the CDR3: TGTGCCAGCAGTGCTACTCCTTACAATGAGCAGTTCTTC. This translates into CASSATPYNEQFF.

This clone was recorded many times. CDR3 sequence reads: CAWSPPNQPQHF. The CDR3 DNA sequence: TGTGCCTGGAGCCCCCCCAATCAGCCCCAGCATTTT. The chain recombines TRBV30 with TRBJ1-5, with D unclear. The CDR3 covers 12 residues. Germline V gene sequence: CDR1 GTSNPN, CDR2 SVGIG (reference sequence). Deletions cut 3 bases from V and 3 bases from J, with 6 bases between.

This chain connects TRBV28 to TRBJ1-2, with TRBD1 matching over 7 bases. The germline CDR1 and CDR2 sequences are MDHEN and SYDVKM. This CDR3 is 13 amino acids long. V shed 2 bases, J shed 7 bases, and the junction held 4 bases outside the gene matches. The chain's CDR3 is CASSLGQGGGYTF. DNA for the CDR3: TGTGCCAGCAGTTTAGGGCAGGGGGGTGGCTACACCTTC.

The chain is built from TRBV28 and TRBJ2-7; D remains ambiguous. This CDR3 has 12 residues. V lost 6 bases and J lost 2, with 8 bases in between. CDR1 is MDHEN, CDR2 SYDVKM, per germline. In DNA, the CDR3 is TGTGCCAGCAGGCATACTCCCTACGAGCAGTACTTC. Protein sequence: CASRHTPYEQYF.

This clone was counted only a few times. This rearrangement joins TRBV6-5 to TRBJ2-1; D not resolved. This CDR3 is 15 amino acids long. V dropped 6 bases and J dropped 0 bases, with 12 bases sitting between them. Germline CDR1 reads MNHEY; CDR2 reads SVGAGI. The CDR3 protein is CASRRTPSSYNEQFF. CDR3 DNA sequence: TGTGCCAGCAGGCGAACACCGAGCTCCTACAATGAGCAGTTCTTC.

This clone was detected once. It differs at one base from a far larger clone, so likely a read error. The chain recombines TRBV5-5 with TRBJ2-5; D may be TRBD2 (6 bases). CDR3 length: 16 amino acids. Trimming removed 4 bases from V and 5 bases from J, with 21 bases in between. Germline V gene lookup returns CDR1 SGHKS and CDR2 YYEKEE (reference sequence). CDR3 region: CASSLLGGEVGETQYF. CDR3 DNA sequence: TGTGCCAGCAGCCTATTAGGAGGGGAGGTGGGGGAGACCCAGTACTTC.

Only a few counts were recorded for this clone. The V gene is TRBV7-2, the J gene TRBJ1-4, with D unclear. The germline CDR1 and CDR2 sequences are SGHTA and FQGNSA. Trimming took off 0 bases at V and 5 bases at J, with 4 bases between the two ends. This CDR3 has 13 amino acids. The CDR3 DNA follows: TGTGCCAGCAGCTTAGCGGCCAATGAAAAACTGTTTTTT. Protein: CASSLAANEKLFF.

This clone was recorded at least ten times. V usage is TRBV7-9 and J usage is TRBJ1-2; tentatively, D is TRBD1 (6 bases). Trimming stripped 8 bases from V and 5 bases from J, with 18 bases between. The germline V gene has CDR1 SEHNR and CDR2 FQNEAQ (reference sequence). This CDR3 is built from 14 residues. The CDR3 region has the DNA TGTGCCAGCCTGGGGGCCAAGGGGAGTTATGGCTACACCTTC. Translating it yields CASLGAKGSYGYTF.

This sequence joins TRBV6-5 and TRBJ2-5, with TRBD2 identical over 8 bases. Per the germline V gene, CDR1 is MNHEY and CDR2 is SVGAGI. The J segment lost 7 bases and the V segment lost 5 bases, leaving 12 bases of the junction unmatched. The CDR3 is 15 amino acids. CDR3 sequence: CASSTFAGGLGTQYF. The CDR3 DNA follows: TGTGCCAGCAGTACCTTTGCGGGGGGCCTGGGGACCCAGTACTTC.

The chain uses TRBV7-9 and TRBJ2-7; 13 nucleotides align to TRBD2. The J segment lost 4 bases and the V segment lost 5 bases, leaving 5 bases of the junction unmatched. Germline V gene sequence: CDR1 SEHNR, CDR2 FQNEAQ (reference sequence). The CDR3 is 15 residues long. CDR3 region: CASSELAGGEYEQYF. The DNA for the CDR3 is TGTGCCAGCAGCGAACTAGCGGGAGGGGAATACGAGCAGTACTTC.

V is TRBV30 and J is TRBJ2-1; D is undetermined. V lost 4 bases, J lost 4 bases, and 11 bases lay in between. CDR3 length equals 13 residues. The germline gives CDR1 GTSNPN, CDR2 SVGIG (reference sequence). The CDR3 DNA follows: TGTGCCTGGAAGAGTGGGGTTTACAATGAGCAGTTCTTC. Its protein product is CAWKSGVYNEQFF.

A few counts support this clone. The rearrangement uses TRBV10-3 and TRBJ1-3; D uncertain. Trimming left V 6 bases short and J 3 bases short, with 6 bases between. Per the germline V gene, CDR1 is ENHRY and CDR2 is SYGVKD. CDR3 length: 12 amino acids. CDR3 region: CAISLFGNTIYF. CDR3 bases: TGTGCCATCAGCCTATTTGGAAACACCATATATTTT.

The rearrangement joins TRBV6-5 to TRBJ1-2; a weak D match, TRBD1 (6 bases). The germline V and J ends were trimmed by 5 bases and 4 bases, with 11 bases remaining between them. The germline gives CDR1 MNHEY, CDR2 SVGAGI. The CDR3 is made up of 13 amino acids. In nucleotides, the CDR3 is TGTGCCAGCAGTAAAGGGGGTTTCTATGGCTACACCTTC. It codes for CASSKGGFYGYTF.

The V call is TRBV6-5, the J call TRBJ2-7; 8 nucleotides match TRBD2. The junction had 6 bases not matched to a gene; V was cut back by 6 bases and J by 2 bases. CDR1 and CDR2 from the germline V gene are MNHEY and SVGAGI. The CDR3 contains 14 residues. The CDR3 DNA is TGTGCCAGCAGATGGCGGGGGGCCGCCTACGAGCAGTACTTC. It yields the protein CASRWRGAAYEQYF.

The genes are TRBV29-1 and TRBJ2-3, with a tentative D call TRBD2 (7 bases). The V end lost 4 bases, the J end lost 2 bases, and 13 bases lay between the germline ends. The germline CDR1 and CDR2 sequences are SQVTM and ANQGSEA. There are 14 residues in the CDR3. Here the CDR3 DNA reads TGCAGCGTTGCCCGGGGGGCCTCCACAGATACGCAGTATTTT. It yields the protein CSVARGASTDTQYF.

This clone was counted at least ten times. The gene calls are TRBV28 and TRBJ1-1; D unresolved. Germline V gene lookup returns CDR1 MDHEN and CDR2 SYDVKM. CDR3 length: 12 residues. Trimming removed 2 bases from V and 4 bases from J, with 5 bases in between. In nucleotides, the CDR3 is TGTGCCAGCAGTTTACAGTTCACTGAAGCTTTCTTT. Its protein is CASSLQFTEAFF.

The J gene is TRBJ2-3, the V gene TRBV5-1; 9 positions match TRBD1. There are 15 residues in the CDR3. The J segment lost 3 bases and the V segment lost 4 bases, leaving 6 bases of the junction unmatched. Germline values: CDR1 SGHRS, CDR2 YFSETQ. The CDR3 DNA follows: TGCGCCAGCAGCACAGGGACAGGGAGGACAGATACGCAGTATTTT. Translating gives CASSTGTGRTDTQYF.